The clone carrying this T cell receptor (beta chain) was counted between two and nine times. Germline CDR1 and CDR2: SGHDT and YYEEEE. V was cut by 5 bases and J by 5 bases, with 13 bases left in between. The CDR3 consists of 13 residues. TCRdb reanalysed the 5' RACE reads using MiXCR and keeps one entry per CDR3 protein. The profile shows 100,000 to 140,000 distinct CDR3 sequences, 14% of them singletons. These data are taken from a study of T-cell memory formation after mild COVID-19. The sample consisted of PBMCs or a T cell subset sorted from them (not recorded which). The TCR sequence derives from a man between 18 and 29 years old who had mild COVID-19 (a few samples of this study predate the infection). Cell type and time point are not known. The chain carries TRBV5-6 and TRBJ2-5, with no clear D. CDR3 in DNA: TGTGCCAGCAGTTTCGCATCTGGGGAGACCCAGTACTTC. It encodes CASSFASGETQYF. Full variable domain (missing parts from reference TRBV5-6 and TRBJ2-5): DAGVTQSPTHLIKTRGQQVTLRCSPKSGHDTVSWYQQALGQGPQFIFQYYEEEERQRGNFPDRFSGHQFPNYSSELNVNALLLGDSALYLCASSFASGETQYFGPGTRLLVL.